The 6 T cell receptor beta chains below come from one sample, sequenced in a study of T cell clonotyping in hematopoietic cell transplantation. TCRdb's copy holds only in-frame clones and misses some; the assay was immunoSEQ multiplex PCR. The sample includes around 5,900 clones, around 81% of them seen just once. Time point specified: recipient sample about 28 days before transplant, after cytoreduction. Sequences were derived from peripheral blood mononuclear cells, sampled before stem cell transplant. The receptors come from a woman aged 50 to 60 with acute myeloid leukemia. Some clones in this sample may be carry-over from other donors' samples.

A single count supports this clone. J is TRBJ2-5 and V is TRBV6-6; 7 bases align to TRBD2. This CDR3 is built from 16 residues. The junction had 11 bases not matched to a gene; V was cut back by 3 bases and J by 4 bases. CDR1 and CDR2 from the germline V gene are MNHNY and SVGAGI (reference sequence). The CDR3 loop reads CASSYGRTSSRETQYF. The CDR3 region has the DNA TGTGCCAGCAGTTATGGTAGGACTAGTAGCCGAGAGACCCAGTACTTC.

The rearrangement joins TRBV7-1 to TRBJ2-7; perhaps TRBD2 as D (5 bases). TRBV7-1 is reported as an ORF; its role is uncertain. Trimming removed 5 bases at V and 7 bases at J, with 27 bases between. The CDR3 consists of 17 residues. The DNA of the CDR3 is TGTGCCAGCAGCGGCGGGTTGGGGAGCGAAGAGGGAAGTGAGCAGTACTTC. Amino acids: CASSGGLGSEEGSEQYF.

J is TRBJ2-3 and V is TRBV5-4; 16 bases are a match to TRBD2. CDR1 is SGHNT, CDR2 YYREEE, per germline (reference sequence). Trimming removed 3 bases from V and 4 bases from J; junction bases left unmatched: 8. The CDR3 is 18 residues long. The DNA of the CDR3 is TGTGCCAGCAGCTCTCCGGGACTAGCGGGGGGGCAGTCAGATACGCAGTATTTT. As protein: CASSSPGLAGGQSDTQYF.

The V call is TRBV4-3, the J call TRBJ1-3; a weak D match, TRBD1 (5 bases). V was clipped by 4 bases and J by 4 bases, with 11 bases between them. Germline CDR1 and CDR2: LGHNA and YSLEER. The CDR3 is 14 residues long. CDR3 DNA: TGCGCCAGCAGCCCGATTTGGGGGGGAAACACCATATATTTT. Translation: CASSPIWGGNTIYF.

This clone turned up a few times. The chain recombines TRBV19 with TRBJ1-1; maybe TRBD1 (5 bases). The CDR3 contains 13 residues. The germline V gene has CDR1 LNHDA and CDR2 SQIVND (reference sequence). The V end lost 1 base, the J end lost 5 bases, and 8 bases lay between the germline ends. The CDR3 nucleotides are TGTGCCAGTAGTATAGCGGGGGGAACTGAAGCTTTCTTT. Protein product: CASSIAGGTEAFF.

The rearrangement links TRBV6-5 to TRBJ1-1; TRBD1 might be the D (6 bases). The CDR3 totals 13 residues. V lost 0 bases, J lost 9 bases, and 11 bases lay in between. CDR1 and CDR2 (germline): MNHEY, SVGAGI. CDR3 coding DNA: TGTGCCAGCAGTTACTCTGGGACAACCAAAGCTTTCTTT. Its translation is CASSYSGTTKAFF.